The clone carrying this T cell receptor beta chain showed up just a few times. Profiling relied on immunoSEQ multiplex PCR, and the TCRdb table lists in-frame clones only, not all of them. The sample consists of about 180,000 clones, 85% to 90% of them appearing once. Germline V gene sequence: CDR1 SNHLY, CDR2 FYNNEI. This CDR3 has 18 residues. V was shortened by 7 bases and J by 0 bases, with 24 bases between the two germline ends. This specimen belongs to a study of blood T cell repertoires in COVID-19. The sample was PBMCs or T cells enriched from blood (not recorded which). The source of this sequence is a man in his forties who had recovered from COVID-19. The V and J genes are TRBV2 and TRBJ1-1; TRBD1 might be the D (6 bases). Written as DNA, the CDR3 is TGTGCCAGCAAGCCGTCCTTCAGGGGTATTCAGATGAACACTGAAGCTTTCTTT. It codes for CASKPSFRGIQMNTEAFF.